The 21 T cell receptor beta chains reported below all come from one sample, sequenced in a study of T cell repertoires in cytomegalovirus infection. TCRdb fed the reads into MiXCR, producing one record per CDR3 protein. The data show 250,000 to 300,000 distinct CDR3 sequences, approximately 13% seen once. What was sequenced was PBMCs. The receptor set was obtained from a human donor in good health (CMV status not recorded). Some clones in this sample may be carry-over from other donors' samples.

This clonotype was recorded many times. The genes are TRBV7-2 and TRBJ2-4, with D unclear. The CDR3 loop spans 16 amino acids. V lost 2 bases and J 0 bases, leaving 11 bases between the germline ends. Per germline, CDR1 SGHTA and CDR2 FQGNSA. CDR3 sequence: CASSLNGLLAKNIQYF. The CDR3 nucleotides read TGTGCCAGCAGCTTAAACGGCCTACTAGCCAAAAACATTCAGTACTTC.

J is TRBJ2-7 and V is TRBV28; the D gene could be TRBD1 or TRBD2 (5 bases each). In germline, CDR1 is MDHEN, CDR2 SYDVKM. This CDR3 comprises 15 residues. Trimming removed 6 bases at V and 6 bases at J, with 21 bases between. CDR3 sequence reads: CASRSVGPKSGEQYF. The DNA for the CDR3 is TGTGCCAGCAGATCTGTGGGACCAAAGTCTGGCGAGCAGTACTTC.

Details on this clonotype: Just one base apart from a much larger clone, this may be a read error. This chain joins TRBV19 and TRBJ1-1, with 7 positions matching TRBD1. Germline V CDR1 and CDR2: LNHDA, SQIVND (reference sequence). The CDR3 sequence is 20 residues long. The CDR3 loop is CACSIGQGGAARRVNTEAFF. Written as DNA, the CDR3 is TGTGCCTGTAGTATTGGGCAGGGGGGCGCCGCCAGGAGAGTGAACACTGAAGCTTTCTTT. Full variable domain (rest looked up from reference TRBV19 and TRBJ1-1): DGGITQSPKYLFRKEGQNVTLSCEQNLNHDAMYWYRQDPGQGLRLIYYSQIVNDFQKGDIAEGYSVSREKKESFPLTVTSAQKNPTAFYLCACSIGQGGAARRVNTEAFFGQGTRLTVV.

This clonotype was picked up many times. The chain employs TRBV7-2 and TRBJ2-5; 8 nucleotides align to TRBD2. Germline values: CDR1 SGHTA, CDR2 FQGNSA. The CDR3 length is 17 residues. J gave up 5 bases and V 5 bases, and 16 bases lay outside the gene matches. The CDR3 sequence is CASSRPGGAPVRETQYF. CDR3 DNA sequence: TGTGCCAGCAGCCGTCCCGGGGGGGCGCCTGTCCGCGAGACCCAGTACTTC.

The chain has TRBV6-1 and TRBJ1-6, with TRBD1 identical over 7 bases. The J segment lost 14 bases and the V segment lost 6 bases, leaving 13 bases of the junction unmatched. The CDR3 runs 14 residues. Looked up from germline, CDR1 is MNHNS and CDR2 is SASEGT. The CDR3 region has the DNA TGTGCCAGCAGAGGGGACAGTCGGCAGTGGACCCTCCACTTT. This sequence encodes CASRGDSRQWTLHF.

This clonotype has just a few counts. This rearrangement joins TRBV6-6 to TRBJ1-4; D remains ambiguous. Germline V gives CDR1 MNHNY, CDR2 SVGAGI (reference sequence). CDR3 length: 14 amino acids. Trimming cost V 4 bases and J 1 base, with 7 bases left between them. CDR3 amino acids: CASSSIRTNEKLFF. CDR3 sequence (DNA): TGTGCCAGCAGTTCAATCCGAACTAATGAAAAACTGTTTTTT.

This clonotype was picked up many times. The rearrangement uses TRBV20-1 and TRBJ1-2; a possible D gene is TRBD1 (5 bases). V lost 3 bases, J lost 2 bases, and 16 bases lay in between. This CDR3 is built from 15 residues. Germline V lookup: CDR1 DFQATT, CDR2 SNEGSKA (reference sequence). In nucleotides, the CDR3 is TGCAGTGCTAGTGTTCCCGGGACGGAAAACTATGGCTACACCTTC. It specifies CSASVPGTENYGYTF.

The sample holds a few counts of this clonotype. The CDR3 here is CSVTGQGFYEQYF. CDR3 coding DNA: TGCAGCGTGACAGGACAGGGGTTCTACGAGCAGTACTTC. The V and J genes are TRBV29-1 and TRBJ2-7; 9 bases fit TRBD1. V trimming: 6 bases; J trimming: 3 bases; junction bases outside the gene matches: 6. Germline values: CDR1 SQVTM, CDR2 ANQGSEA. The CDR3 runs to 13 residues.

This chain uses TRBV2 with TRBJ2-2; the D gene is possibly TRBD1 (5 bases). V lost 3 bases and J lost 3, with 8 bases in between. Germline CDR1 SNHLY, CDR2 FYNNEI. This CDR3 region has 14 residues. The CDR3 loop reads CASSDRVYTGELFF. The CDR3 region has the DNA TGTGCCAGCAGTGACAGGGTTTACACCGGGGAGCTGTTTTTT.

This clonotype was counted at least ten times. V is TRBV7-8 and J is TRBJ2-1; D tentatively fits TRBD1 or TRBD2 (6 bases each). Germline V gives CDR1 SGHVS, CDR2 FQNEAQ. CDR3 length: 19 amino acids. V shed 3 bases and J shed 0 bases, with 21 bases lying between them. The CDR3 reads CASSFSSLGAGRSYNEQFF. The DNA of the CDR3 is TGTGCCAGCAGCTTTAGTTCCTTGGGGGCGGGACGCTCCTACAATGAGCAGTTCTTC.

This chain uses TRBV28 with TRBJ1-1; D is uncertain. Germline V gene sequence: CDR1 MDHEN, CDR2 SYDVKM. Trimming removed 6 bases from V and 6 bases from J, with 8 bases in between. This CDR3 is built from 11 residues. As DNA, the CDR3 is TGTGCCAGCAGGAGGGTGGCTGAAGCTTTCTTT. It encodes CASRRVAEAFF.

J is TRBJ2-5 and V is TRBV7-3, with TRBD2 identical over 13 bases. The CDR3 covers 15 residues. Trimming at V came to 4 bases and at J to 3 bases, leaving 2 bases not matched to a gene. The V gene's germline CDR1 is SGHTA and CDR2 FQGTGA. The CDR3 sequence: CASSSTSGGEETQYF. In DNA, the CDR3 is TGTGCCAGCAGCTCCACTAGCGGGGGGGAAGAGACCCAGTACTTC.

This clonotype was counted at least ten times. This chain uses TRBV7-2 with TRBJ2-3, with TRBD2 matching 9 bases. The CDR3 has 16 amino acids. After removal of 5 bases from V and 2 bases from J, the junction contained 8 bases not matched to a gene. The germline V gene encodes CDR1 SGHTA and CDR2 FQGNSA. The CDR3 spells CASSLRLAAPTDTQYF. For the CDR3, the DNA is TGTGCCAGCAGCCTTAGACTAGCGGCCCCCACAGATACGCAGTATTTT.

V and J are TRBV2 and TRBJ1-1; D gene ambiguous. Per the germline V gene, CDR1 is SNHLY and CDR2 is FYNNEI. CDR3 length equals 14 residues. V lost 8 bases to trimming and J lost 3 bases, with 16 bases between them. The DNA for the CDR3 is TGTGCCAGCTTAAACAGCCGTGGGGACACTGAAGCTTTCTTT. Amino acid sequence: CASLNSRGDTEAFF.

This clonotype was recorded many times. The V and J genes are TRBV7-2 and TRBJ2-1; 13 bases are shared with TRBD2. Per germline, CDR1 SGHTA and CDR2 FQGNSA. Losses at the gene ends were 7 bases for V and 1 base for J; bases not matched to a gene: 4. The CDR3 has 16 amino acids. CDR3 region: CASTSLAGGSYNEQFF. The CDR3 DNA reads TGTGCCAGCACCTCACTAGCGGGGGGGTCCTACAATGAGCAGTTCTTC.

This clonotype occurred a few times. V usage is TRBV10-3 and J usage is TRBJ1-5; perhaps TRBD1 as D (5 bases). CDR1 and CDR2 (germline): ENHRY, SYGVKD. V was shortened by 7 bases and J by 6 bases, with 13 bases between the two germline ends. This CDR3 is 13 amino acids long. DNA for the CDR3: TGTGCCATCACTGACAGCCCCGGTCAGCCCCAGCATTTT. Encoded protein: CAITDSPGQPQHF.

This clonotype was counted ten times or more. The CDR3 bases are TGCAGTGCTAGAGATGCCTCTGGGACTAGCGGGGGGGCAACCGGGGAGCTGTTTTTT. Translation gives CSARDASGTSGGATGELFF. J is TRBJ2-2 and V is TRBV20-1; 16 bases match TRBD2. Germline assignment: CDR1 DFQATT and CDR2 SNEGSKA (reference sequence). V lost 0 bases to trimming and J lost 5 bases; unmatched junction nucleotides: 9. The CDR3 runs 19 residues.

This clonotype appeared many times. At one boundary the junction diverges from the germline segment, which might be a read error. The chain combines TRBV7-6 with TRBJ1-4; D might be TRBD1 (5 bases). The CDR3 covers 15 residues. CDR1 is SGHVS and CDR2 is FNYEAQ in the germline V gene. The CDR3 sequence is CASNLVAGPNEKLFF. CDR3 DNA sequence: TGTGCCAGCAACTTAGTGGCAGGGCCAAATGAAAAACTGTTTTTT.

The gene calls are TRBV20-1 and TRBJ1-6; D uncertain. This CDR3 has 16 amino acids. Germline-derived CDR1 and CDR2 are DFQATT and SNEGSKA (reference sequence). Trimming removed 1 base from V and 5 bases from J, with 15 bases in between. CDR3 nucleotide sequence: TGCAGTGCTAGAGGGGTCCCAGCATCGAATAATTCACCCCTCCACTTT. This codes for CSARGVPASNNSPLHF.

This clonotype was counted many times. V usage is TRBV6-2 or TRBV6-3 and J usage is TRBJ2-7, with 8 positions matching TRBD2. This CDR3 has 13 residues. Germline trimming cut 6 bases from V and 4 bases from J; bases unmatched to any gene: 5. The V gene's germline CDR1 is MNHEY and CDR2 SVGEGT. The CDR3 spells CASSQREWYEQYF. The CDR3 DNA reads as TGTGCCAGCAGCCAGCGGGAGTGGTACGAGCAGTACTTC.

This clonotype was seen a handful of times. The CDR3 nucleotides are TGTGCCAGCAAGGGATCCCTCAAGCAGTTCTTC. This codes for CASKGSLKQFF. V is TRBV2 and J is TRBJ2-1; D is undetermined. V was clipped by 7 bases and J by 11 bases, with 12 bases between them. The CDR3 covers 11 residues. Germline V gene data show CDR1 as SNHLY and CDR2 as FYNNEI.